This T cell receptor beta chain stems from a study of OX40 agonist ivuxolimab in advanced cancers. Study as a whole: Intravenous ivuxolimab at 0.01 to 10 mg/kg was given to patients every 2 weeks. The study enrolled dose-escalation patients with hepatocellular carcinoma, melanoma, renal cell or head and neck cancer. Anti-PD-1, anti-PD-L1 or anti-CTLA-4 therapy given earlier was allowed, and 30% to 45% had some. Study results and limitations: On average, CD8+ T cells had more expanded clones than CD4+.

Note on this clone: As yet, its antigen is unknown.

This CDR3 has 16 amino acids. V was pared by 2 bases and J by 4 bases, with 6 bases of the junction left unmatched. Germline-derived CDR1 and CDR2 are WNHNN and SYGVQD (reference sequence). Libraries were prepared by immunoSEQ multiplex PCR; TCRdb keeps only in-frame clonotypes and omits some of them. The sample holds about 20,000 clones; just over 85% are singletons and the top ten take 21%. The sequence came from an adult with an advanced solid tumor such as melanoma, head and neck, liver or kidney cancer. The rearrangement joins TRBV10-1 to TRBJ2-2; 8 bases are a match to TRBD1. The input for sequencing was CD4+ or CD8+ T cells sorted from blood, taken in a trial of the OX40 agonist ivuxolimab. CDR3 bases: TGCGCCAGCAGTGAGCGCAGGGGGCCTGGCACCGGGGAGCTGTTTTTT. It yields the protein CASSERRGPGTGELFF.